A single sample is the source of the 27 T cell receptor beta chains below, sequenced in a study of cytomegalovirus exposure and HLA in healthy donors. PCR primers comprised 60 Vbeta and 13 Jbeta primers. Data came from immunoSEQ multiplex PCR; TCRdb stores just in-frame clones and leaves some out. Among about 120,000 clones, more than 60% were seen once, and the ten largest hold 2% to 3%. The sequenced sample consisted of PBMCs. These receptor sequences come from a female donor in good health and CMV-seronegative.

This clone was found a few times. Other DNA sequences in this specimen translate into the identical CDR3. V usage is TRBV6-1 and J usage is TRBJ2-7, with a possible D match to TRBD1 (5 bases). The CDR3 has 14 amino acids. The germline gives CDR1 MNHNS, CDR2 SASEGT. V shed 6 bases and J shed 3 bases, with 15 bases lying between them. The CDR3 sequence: CASRGQLAVYEQYF. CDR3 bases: TGTGCCAGCAGGGGGCAGCTGGCCGTCTACGAGCAGTACTTC.

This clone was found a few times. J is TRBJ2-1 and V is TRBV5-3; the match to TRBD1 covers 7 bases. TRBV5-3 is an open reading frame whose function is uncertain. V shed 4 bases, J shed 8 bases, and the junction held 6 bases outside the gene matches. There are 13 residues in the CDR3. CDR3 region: CARSVDRVDEQFF. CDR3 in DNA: TGTGCCAGAAGCGTTGACAGGGTCGATGAGCAGTTCTTC.

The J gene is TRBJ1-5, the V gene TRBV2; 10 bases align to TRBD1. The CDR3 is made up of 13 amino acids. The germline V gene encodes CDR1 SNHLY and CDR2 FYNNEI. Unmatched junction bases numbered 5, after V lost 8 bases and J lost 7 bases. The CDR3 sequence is CASRDRGLQPQHF. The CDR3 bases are TGTGCCAGCCGGGACAGGGGTTTACAGCCCCAGCATTTT.

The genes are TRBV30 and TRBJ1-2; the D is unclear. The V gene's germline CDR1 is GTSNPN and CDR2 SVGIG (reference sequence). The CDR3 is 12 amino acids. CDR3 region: CPFAGVFYGYTF. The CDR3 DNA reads TGTCCATTTGCCGGGGTTTTCTATGGCTACACCTTC.

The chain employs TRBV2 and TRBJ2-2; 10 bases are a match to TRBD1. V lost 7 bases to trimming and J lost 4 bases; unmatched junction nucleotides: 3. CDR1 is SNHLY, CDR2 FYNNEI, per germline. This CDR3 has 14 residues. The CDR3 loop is CASKRTGGTGELFF. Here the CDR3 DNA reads TGTGCCAGCAAGAGGACAGGGGGCACCGGGGAGCTGTTTTTT. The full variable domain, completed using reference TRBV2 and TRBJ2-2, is EPEVTQTPSHQVTQMGQEVILRCVPISNHLYFYWYRQILGQKVEFLVSFYNNEISEKSEIFDDQFSVERPDGSNFTLKIRSTKLEDSAMYFCASKRTGGTGELFFGEGSRLTVL.

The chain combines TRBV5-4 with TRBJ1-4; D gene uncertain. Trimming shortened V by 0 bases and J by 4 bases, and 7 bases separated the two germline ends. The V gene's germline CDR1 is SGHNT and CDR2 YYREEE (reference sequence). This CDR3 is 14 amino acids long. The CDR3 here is CASSLEGVNEKLFF. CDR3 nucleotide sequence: TGTGCCAGCAGCTTGGAAGGAGTTAATGAAAAACTGTTTTTT. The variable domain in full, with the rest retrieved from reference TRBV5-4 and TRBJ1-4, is ETGVTQSPTHLIKTRGQQVTLRCSSQSGHNTVSWYQQALGQGPQFIFQYYREEENGRGNFPPRFSGLQFPNYSSELNVNALELDDSALYLCASSLEGVNEKLFFGSGTQLSVL.

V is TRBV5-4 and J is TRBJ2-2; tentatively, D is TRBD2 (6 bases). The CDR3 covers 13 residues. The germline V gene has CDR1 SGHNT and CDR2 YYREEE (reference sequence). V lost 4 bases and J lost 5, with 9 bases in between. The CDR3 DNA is TGTGCCAGCAGCCCGGACTATACCGGGGAGCTGTTTTTT. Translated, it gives CASSPDYTGELFF.

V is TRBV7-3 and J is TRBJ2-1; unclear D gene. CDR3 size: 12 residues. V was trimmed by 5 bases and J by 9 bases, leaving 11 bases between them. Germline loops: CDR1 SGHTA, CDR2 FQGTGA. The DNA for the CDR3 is TGTGCCAGCAGCCCCCCGGGTGGTGAGCAGTTCTTC. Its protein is CASSPPGGEQFF. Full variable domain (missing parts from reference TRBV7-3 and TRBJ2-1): GAGVSQTPSNKVTEKGKYVELRCDPISGHTALYWYRQSLGQGPEFLIYFQGTGAADDSGLPNDRFFAVRPEGSVSTLKIQRTERGDSAVYLCASSPPGGEQFFGPGTRLTVL.

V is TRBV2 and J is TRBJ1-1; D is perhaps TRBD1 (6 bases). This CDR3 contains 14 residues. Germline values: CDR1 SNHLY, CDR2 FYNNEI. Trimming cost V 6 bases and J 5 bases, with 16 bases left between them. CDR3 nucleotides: TGTGCCAGCAGCAGGGGCCTAGGTGGGACTGAAGCTTTCTTT. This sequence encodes CASSRGLGGTEAFF.

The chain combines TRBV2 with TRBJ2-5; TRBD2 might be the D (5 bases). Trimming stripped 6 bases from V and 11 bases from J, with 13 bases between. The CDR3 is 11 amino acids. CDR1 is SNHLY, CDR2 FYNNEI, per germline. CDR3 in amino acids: CASSQEPGQYF. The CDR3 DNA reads TGTGCCAGCAGCCAGGAACCGGGACAGTACTTC.

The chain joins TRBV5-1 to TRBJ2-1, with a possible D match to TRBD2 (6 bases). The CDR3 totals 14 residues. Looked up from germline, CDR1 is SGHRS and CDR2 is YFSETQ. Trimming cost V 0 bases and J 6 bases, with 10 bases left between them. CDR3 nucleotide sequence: TGCGCCAGCAGCTTGGAACAGACTAGCAATGAGCAGTTCTTC. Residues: CASSLEQTSNEQFF.

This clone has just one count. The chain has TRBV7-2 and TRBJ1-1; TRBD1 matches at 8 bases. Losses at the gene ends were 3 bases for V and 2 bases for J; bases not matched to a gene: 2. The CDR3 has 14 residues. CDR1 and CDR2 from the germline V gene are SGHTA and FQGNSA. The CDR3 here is CASSLDRVNTEAFF. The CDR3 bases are TGTGCCAGCAGCTTGGACAGGGTTAACACTGAAGCTTTCTTT.

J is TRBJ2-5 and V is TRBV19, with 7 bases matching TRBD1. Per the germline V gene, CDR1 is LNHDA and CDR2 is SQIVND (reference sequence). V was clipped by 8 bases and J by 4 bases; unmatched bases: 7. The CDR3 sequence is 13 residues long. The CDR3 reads CASSGTVRETQYF. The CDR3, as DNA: TGTGCCAGTTCCGGGACAGTGAGAGAGACCCAGTACTTC.

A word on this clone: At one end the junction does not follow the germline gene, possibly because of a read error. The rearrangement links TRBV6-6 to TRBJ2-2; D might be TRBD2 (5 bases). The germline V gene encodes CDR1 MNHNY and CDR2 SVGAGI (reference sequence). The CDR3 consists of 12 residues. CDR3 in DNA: TGTGCCAGCAGTTATCCCTCCGGGGAGCTGCTTTTT. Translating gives CASSYPSGELLF.

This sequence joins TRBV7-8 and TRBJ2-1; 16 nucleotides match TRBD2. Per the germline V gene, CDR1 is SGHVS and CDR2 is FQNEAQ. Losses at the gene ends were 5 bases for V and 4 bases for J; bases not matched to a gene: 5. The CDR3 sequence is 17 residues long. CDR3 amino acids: CASSRGTSGGGYNEQFF. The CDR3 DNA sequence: TGTGCCAGCAGCCGAGGGACTAGCGGGGGGGGGTACAATGAGCAGTTCTTC. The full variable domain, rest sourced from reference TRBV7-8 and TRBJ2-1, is GAGVSQSPRYKVAKRGQDVALRCDPISGHVSLFWYQQALGQGPEFLTYFQNEAQLDKSGLPSDRFFAERPEGSVSTLKIQRTQQEDSAVYLCASSRGTSGGGYNEQFFGPGTRLTVL.

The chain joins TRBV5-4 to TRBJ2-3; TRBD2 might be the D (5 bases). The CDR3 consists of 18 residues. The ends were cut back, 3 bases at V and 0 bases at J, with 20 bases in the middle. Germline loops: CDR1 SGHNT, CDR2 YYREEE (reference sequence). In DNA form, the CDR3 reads TGTGCCAGCAGCTCGAAAAGAGGGCCAGCGGCTAGCACAGATACGCAGTATTTT. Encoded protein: CASSSKRGPAASTDTQYF.

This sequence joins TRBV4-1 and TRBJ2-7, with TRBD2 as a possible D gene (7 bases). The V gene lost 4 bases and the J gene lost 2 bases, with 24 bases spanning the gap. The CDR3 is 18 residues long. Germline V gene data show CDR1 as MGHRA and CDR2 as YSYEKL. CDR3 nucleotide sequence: TGCGCCAGCAGCCCCGAATGGAGGGGGACTACCTGGGCCTACGAGCAGTACTTC. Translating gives CASSPEWRGTTWAYEQYF.

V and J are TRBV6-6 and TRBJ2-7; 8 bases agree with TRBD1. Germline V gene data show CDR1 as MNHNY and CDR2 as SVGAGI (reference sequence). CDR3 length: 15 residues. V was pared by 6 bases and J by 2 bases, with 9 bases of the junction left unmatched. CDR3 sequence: CASREFQGAAYEQYF. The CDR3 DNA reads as TGTGCCAGCAGGGAATTTCAGGGGGCGGCCTACGAGCAGTACTTC.

The CDR3 protein is CASSLSSGGAETQYF. The CDR3, as DNA: TGTGCCAGCAGCTTATCTAGCGGGGGGGCAGAGACCCAGTACTTC. The J gene is TRBJ2-5, the V gene TRBV11-2; 12 nucleotides align to TRBD2. Germline assignment: CDR1 SGHAT and CDR2 FQNNGV. The CDR3 spans 15 residues. The V segment lost 2 bases and the J segment 4 bases; nucleotides outside the gene matches: 2.

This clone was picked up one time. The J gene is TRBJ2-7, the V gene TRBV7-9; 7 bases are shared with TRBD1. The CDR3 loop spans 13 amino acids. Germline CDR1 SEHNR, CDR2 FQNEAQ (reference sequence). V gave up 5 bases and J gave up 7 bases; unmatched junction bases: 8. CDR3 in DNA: TGTGCCAGCAGCCCTTGGGACAGAAGGGAGCAGTACTTC. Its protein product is CASSPWDRREQYF.

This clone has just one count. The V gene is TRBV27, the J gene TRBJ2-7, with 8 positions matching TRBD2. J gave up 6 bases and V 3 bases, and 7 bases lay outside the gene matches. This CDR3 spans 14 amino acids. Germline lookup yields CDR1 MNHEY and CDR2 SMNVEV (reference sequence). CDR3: CASSLRTSFFEQYF. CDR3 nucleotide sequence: TGTGCCAGCAGTTTGAGGACTAGCTTTTTCGAGCAGTACTTC.

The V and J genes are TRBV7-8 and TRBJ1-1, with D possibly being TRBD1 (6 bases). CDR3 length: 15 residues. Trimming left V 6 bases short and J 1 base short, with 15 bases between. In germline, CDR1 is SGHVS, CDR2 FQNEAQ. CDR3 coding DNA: TGTGCCAGCAGTCCCCCGGGGGGCACGAACACTGAAGCTTTCTTT. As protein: CASSPPGGTNTEAFF.

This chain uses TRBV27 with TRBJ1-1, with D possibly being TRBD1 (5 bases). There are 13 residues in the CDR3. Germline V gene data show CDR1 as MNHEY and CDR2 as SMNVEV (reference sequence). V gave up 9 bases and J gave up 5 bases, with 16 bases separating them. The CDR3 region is CASRDTGGTEAFF. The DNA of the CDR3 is TGTGCCAGTAGAGATACAGGCGGAACTGAAGCTTTCTTT.

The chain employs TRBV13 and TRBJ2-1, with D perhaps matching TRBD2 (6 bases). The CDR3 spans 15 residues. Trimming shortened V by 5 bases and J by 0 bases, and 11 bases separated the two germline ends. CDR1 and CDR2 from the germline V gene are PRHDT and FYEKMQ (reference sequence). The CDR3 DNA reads TGTGCCAGCAGCAAAGACGGGGGCTCCTACAATGAGCAGTTCTTC. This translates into CASSKDGGSYNEQFF. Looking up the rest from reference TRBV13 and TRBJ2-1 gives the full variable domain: AAGVIQSPRHLIKEKRETATLKCYPIPRHDTVYWYQQGPGQDPQFLISFYEKMQSDKGSIPDRFSAQQFSDYHSELNMSSLELGDSALYFCASSKDGGSYNEQFFGPGTRLTVL.

The CDR3 region is CASSEWQGQTGELFF. The DNA for the CDR3 is TGTGCCAGCAGTGAATGGCAGGGGCAAACCGGGGAGCTGTTTTTT. This rearrangement joins TRBV6-1 to TRBJ2-2; possibly TRBD1 for D (6 bases). V was pared by 2 bases and J by 5 bases, with 12 bases between. Germline V gene lookup returns CDR1 MNHNS and CDR2 SASEGT. The CDR3 consists of 15 residues.

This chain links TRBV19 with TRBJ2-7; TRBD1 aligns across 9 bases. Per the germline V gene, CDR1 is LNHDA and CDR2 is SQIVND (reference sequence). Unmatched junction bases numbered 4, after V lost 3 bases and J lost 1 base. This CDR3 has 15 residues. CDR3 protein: CASSIVGTGSYEQYF. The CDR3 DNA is TGTGCCAGTAGTATCGTGGGGACAGGGTCCTACGAGCAGTACTTC.

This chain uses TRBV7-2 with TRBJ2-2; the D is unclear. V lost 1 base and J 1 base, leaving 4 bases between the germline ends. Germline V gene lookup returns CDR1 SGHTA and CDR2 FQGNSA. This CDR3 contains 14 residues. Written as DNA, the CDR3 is TGTGCCAGCAGCTTAGGAGGGAACACCGGGGAGCTGTTTTTT. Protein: CASSLGGNTGELFF. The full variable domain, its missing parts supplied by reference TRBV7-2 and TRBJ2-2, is GAGVSQSPSNKVTEKGKDVELRCDPISGHTALYWYRQSLGQGLEFLIYFQGNSAPDKSGLPSDRFSAERTGGSVSTLTIQRTQQEDSAVYLCASSLGGNTGELFFGEGSRLTVL.